Reported below is one T cell receptor (beta chain). Its antigen is undetermined. Among the 100 to 150 subjects of the validation cohort, separate from the roughly 670-subject first cohort, were the donors. Here immunoSEQ multiplex PCR was the method, and the copy in TCRdb shows in-frame clones only, minus some. The sample holds some 140,000 clones, around 84% seen once. The sample originates from a study of cytomegalovirus exposure and HLA in healthy donors. The wider study: According to later analysis, the same platform produced the 120 validation and about 630 first-cohort repertoires. Study conclusions and caveats: TCR beta chains numbering more than 150 were designated cytomegalovirus-associated. Reports showed the classifier diagnosing cytomegalovirus status with high specificity and sensitivity.

CDR3 length: 15 amino acids. The trim removed 6 bases at V and 6 bases at J, leaving 14 bases unmatched. The germline gives CDR1 MNHEY, CDR2 SVGAGI. The sequence was collected from a human donor in good health. The sample consisted of PBMCs. The rearrangement links TRBV6-5 to TRBJ2-7; 7 bases fit TRBD1. CDR3: CASSRGKGFPLEQYF. CDR3 nucleotides: TGTGCCAGCAGCAGGGGGAAGGGGTTTCCCCTCGAGCAGTACTTC.